This TCR beta chain appears in the sequencing data of a study of blood T cell repertoires in COVID-19. At the level of the study: The cDNA or gDNA used as material had been derived from T cells, B-cell-depleted T cells, or PBMCs.

Per the original data handling: Reference gene primer amplification in the assay estimated nucleated cell counts. The method was immunoSEQ multiplex PCR; TCRdb's version includes in-frame clones alone and lacks a portion of them. V and J calls and clone size are given by that table; D and trimming were obtained from the DNA. The sample has about 350,000 clones; around nine tenths are singletons. Trimming cost V 2 bases and J 0 bases, with 11 bases left between them. This CDR3 has 16 residues. Germline CDR1 is MNHEY and CDR2 is SVGAGI. This TCR derives from a woman between 18 and 30 years old who had recovered from COVID-19. The J gene is TRBJ1-3, the V gene TRBV6-5; D is uncertain. The sequencing input was peripheral blood. The CDR3 nucleotides are TGTGCCAGCAGTTACCTCCCAGGCAACTCTGGAAACACCATATATTTT. It encodes CASSYLPGNSGNTIYF.